A selection of T cell receptor beta chains follows, all from one sample in a study of blood T cell repertoires in COVID-19. Produced via immunoSEQ multiplex PCR; TCRdb's table is partial and in-frame only. The sample includes about 120,000 clones, 90% seen only once; the top ten take 3.8%. The source material was peripheral blood. These receptors came from an older woman with COVID-19, enrolled during active disease. Both conserved end residues are part of each CDR3. Clone size is shown for a subset of rows, as once, few, many or a class of expanded clone.

>TRBJ1-1|TRBV3-1/TRBV3-2|NA
CASSQLQGNTEAFF
>TRBJ1-6|TRBV2|NA
CASSEMDRGGSPLHF
>TRBJ2-7|TRBV7-9|NA
CASSRSGRLEQYF
>TRBJ2-5|TRBV9|once
CASSLQGRETQYF
>TRBJ2-5|TRBV9|NA
CASSFAGGPETQYF
>TRBJ2-7|TRBV7-9|NA
CASSLPQTGHEQYF
>TRBJ1-6|TRBV7-9|few
CASSRLPLDSRYNSPLHF
>TRBJ1-5|TRBV19|NA
CASSIDININQPQHF
>TRBJ1-2|TRBV3-1/TRBV3-2|NA
CASSPTLQAYGYTF
>TRBJ2-7|TRBV21-1|NA
CANRTGPSEQYF
>TRBJ2-2|TRBV4-3|NA
CASSQDWPNTGELFF
>TRBJ2-3|TRBV6-4|NA
CASSPGQASDTQYF
>TRBJ1-1|TRBV2|once
CASSQRDSNTEAFF
>TRBJ1-1|TRBV5-1|NA
CASSLRQENTEAFF
>TRBJ2-4|TRBV5-3|NA
CARSLAPITGHPAKNIQYF
>TRBJ2-4|TRBV5-1|NA
CASSLGDRGNIQYF
>TRBJ1-3|TRBV13|NA
CASSLVGDPGNTIYF
>TRBJ2-2|TRBV11-2|NA
CASRHKTSGTRTQLFF
>TRBJ2-6|TRBV10-3|NA
CALRGGGANVLTF
>TRBJ2-7|TRBV29-1|NA
CSVALTPTREQYF
>TRBJ2-5|TRBV2|NA
CASSSDRVPPETQYF
>TRBJ1-2|TRBV5-1|NA
CASSVDRGNYGYTF
>TRBJ1-5|TRBV19|NA
CASSVPGSNQPQHF
>TRBJ2-2|TRBV9|NA
CASSVEGPGVNGELFF
>TRBJ1-3|TRBV10-3|NA
CAISKGTDSGNTIYF
>TRBJ2-2|TRBV5-1|NA
CASSLGADTGELFF
>TRBJ2-7|TRBV5-3|NA
CARSCRQEGGYYYEQYF
>TRBJ1-4|TRBV15|NA
CATSRDRDRGEKLFF
>TRBJ2-2|TRBV7-9|once
CASSLRFWTDLTGELFF
>TRBJ1-1|TRBV27|NA
CASSLSLRYEAFF
>TRBJ1-1|TRBV14|NA
CASSQVVRGRRTEAFF
>TRBJ1-3|TRBV5-6|NA
CASSWGRGRWSGNTIYF
>TRBJ2-7|TRBV9|NA
CASSVGPSYEQYF
>TRBJ2-7|TRBV7-8|once
CASSLWFGSSYEQYF
>TRBJ1-2|TRBV4-3|NA
CASSQDSLLDYGYTF
>TRBJ2-1|TRBV9|NA
CASSVQLGGNEQFF